Shown below are 18 T cell receptor beta chains from a single sample sequenced in a study of T cell repertoires in cytomegalovirus infection. TCRdb processed the reads anew with MiXCR; each CDR3 protein has one entry. The sample carries hundreds of thousands of distinct CDR3 sequences, roughly 33% recorded once. Their recognized antigens are unknown. The source material was cultured CD8+ T cells from PBMCs, sampled from culture after CMV antigen stimulation. The receptors were gathered from a human donor in good health (CMV status not recorded). Some clones in this sample may be carry-over from other donors' samples.

The chain carries TRBV29-1 and TRBJ2-7; D remains unclear. The CDR3 covers 12 residues. The V end lost 2 bases, the J end lost 2 bases, and 7 bases lay between the germline ends. Germline V gives CDR1 SQVTM, CDR2 ANQGSEA. The CDR3 protein is CSVELLPYEQYF. The DNA for the CDR3 is TGCAGCGTTGAATTACTCCCCTACGAGCAGTACTTC.

The CDR3: CASSLGAGGANTGELFF. CDR3 DNA sequence: TGTGCCAGCAGCTTAGGCGCAGGGGGCGCGAACACCGGGGAGCTGTTTTTT. The V call is TRBV7-9, the J call TRBJ2-2, with TRBD1 matching over 8 bases. Trimming cost V 1 base and J 0 bases; bases outside gene matches: 4. Germline CDR1 reads SEHNR; CDR2 reads FQNEAQ (reference sequence). The CDR3 extends over 17 amino acids. Full variable domain (missing parts from reference TRBV7-9 and TRBJ2-2): DTGVSQNPRHKITKRGQNVTFRCDPISEHNRLYWYRQTLGQGPEFLTYFQNEAQLEKSRLLSDRFSAERPKGSFSTLEIQRTEQGDSAMYLCASSLGAGGANTGELFFGEGSRLTVL.

The V gene is TRBV12-3 or TRBV12-4, the J gene TRBJ1-5; D unclear. The CDR3 runs to 12 residues. V lost 4 bases to trimming and J lost 15 bases, with 16 bases between them. CDR3 loop: CASSSHPSLLHF. CDR3 bases: TGTGCCAGCAGTTCTCACCCCAGCCTCCTGCATTTT.

V and J are TRBV29-1 and TRBJ1-1, with TRBD1 as a possible D gene (6 bases). In germline, CDR1 is SQVTM, CDR2 ANQGSEA. Trimming pared 4 bases from V and 1 base from J, leaving 10 bases between. The CDR3 contains 13 residues. CDR3 amino acids: CSVGGHQNTEAFF. In DNA form, the CDR3 reads TGCAGCGTTGGGGGACACCAGAACACTGAAGCTTTCTTT. Filled out from reference TRBV29-1 and TRBJ1-1, the complete variable domain reads SAVISQKPSRDICQRGTSLTIQCQVDSQVTMMFWYRQQPGQSLTLIATANQGSEATYESGFVIDKFPISRPNLTFSTLTVSNMSPEDSSIYLCSVGGHQNTEAFFGQGTRLTVV.

This clonotype has only a few counts. This chain links TRBV20-1 with TRBJ2-6, with 9 bases aligning to TRBD1. This CDR3 spans 19 amino acids. CDR1 and CDR2 (germline): DFQATT, SNEGSKA (reference sequence). V was pared by 1 base and J by 0 bases, with 10 bases of the junction left unmatched. CDR3 nucleotides: TGCAGTGCTAGAGCCGGGACAGGGTTTGCCTTCTCTGGGGCCAACGTCCTGACTTTC. Protein: CSARAGTGFAFSGANVLTF.

This sequence joins TRBV7-3 and TRBJ2-4, with D possibly being TRBD1 (5 bases). The length of the CDR3 is 17 residues. Between the trimmed V and J ends, which lost 2 bases and 0 bases, there was a span of 14 bases. Per the germline V gene, CDR1 is SGHTA and CDR2 is FQGTGA. The CDR3 protein is CASSLVGAELAKNIQYF. The CDR3 nucleotides read TGTGCCAGCAGCTTAGTAGGGGCCGAGCTAGCCAAAAACATTCAGTACTTC. The full variable domain, with the rest looked up from reference TRBV7-3 and TRBJ2-4, is GAGVSQTPSNKVTEKGKYVELRCDPISGHTALYWYRQSLGQGPEFLIYFQGTGAADDSGLPNDRFFAVRPEGSVSTLKIQRTERGDSAVYLCASSLVGAELAKNIQYFGAGTRLSVL.

This chain links TRBV12-3 or TRBV12-4 with TRBJ1-6, with 10 bases aligning to TRBD1. There are 15 residues in the CDR3. Unmatched junction bases numbered 9, after V lost 5 bases and J lost 11 bases. In nucleotides, the CDR3 is TGTGCCAGCAGTGCACCCGGGACAGGGGTAACACCCCTCCACTTT. This encodes CASSAPGTGVTPLHF.

This clonotype has a handful of counts. V is TRBV11-3 and J is TRBJ2-1, with D tentatively TRBD1 or TRBD2 (6 bases each). The V end lost 0 bases, the J end lost 0 bases, and 12 bases lay between the germline ends. Germline V gene lookup returns CDR1 SGHNT and CDR2 YENEEA. The CDR3 has 17 amino acids. CDR3 region: CASSLDEGGPSYNEQFF. CDR3 sequence (DNA): TGTGCCAGCAGCTTAGATGAGGGGGGACCCTCCTACAATGAGCAGTTCTTC.

The rearrangement links TRBV27 to TRBJ2-2, with a possible D match to TRBD1 (6 bases). V dropped 6 bases and J dropped 1 base, with 15 bases sitting between them. This CDR3 is built from 16 residues. Germline V CDR1 and CDR2: MNHEY, SMNVEV (reference sequence). CDR3 DNA sequence: TGTGCCAGCAGCAGACCCTGGACAGAGAACACCGGGGAGCTGTTTTTT. It specifies CASSRPWTENTGELFF.

The genes are TRBV7-6 and TRBJ2-1; 9 bases are a match to TRBD2. The V and J ends lost 5 bases and 10 bases, in that order; junction bases with no gene match: 9. The CDR3 consists of 14 residues. Germline V gives CDR1 SGHVS, CDR2 FNYEAQ. CDR3 sequence reads: CASSPPGSGGEQFF. The DNA for the CDR3 is TGTGCCAGCAGCCCGCCGGGGAGCGGGGGGGAGCAGTTCTTC.

This clonotype was observed many times. The rearrangement uses TRBV6-6 and TRBJ1-1, with D perhaps TRBD1 (6 bases). V was cut by 0 bases and J by 4 bases, with 15 bases left in between. The CDR3 has 16 amino acids. The germline V gene has CDR1 MNHNY and CDR2 SVGAGI (reference sequence). CDR3: CASSYSRQVETTEAFF. CDR3 bases: TGTGCCAGCAGTTACTCCAGACAGGTTGAAACCACTGAAGCTTTCTTT.

This clonotype has only a few counts. V gene TRBV6-6 combines with J gene TRBJ2-5; no clear D gene. Germline values: CDR1 MNHNY, CDR2 SVGAGI (reference sequence). The CDR3 consists of 13 residues. V dropped 2 bases and J dropped 3 bases, with 7 bases sitting between them. CDR3 region: CASSYVHKETQYF. The CDR3 nucleotides are TGTGCCAGCAGTTACGTGCATAAAGAGACCCAGTACTTC.

The gene calls are TRBV6-6 and TRBJ2-7, with 12 bases matching TRBD1. The CDR3 is 17 amino acids. CDR1 is MNHNY and CDR2 is SVGAGI in the germline V gene (reference sequence). Trimming took 4 bases from V and 5 from J; bases not matched to a gene: 12. The CDR3 DNA reads as TGTGCCAGCAGTTTTGAACCCGGGACAGGGGGCTTGGACGAGCAGTACGTC. Translated, it gives CASSFEPGTGGLDEQYV.

This clonotype was observed a handful of times. As DNA, the CDR3 is TGTGCCAGCAGCGTTTACCCGGGACACAGAGAGCAGTACTTC. Its protein product is CASSVYPGHREQYF. The J gene is TRBJ2-7, the V gene TRBV7-2, with D possibly matching TRBD1 (6 bases). This CDR3 is built from 14 residues. The V end lost 5 bases, the J end lost 7 bases, and 18 bases lay between the germline ends. Germline loops: CDR1 SGHTA, CDR2 FQGNSA.

The table lists this clonotype with a few counts. V and J are TRBV5-1 and TRBJ2-3; D is unclear. The V gene lost 0 bases and the J gene lost 4 bases, with 12 bases spanning the gap. The V gene's germline CDR1 is SGHRS and CDR2 YFSETQ. This CDR3 has 15 residues. CDR3 region: CASSLAVDQADTQYF. CDR3 DNA sequence: TGCGCCAGCAGCTTGGCGGTGGATCAGGCAGATACGCAGTATTTT. Full variable domain (outside the CDR3, taken from reference TRBV5-1 and TRBJ2-3): KAGVTQTPRYLIKTRGQQVTLSCSPISGHRSVSWYQQTPGQGLQFLFEYFSETQRNKGNFPGRFSGRQFSNSRSEMNVSTLELGDSALYLCASSLAVDQADTQYFGPGTRLTVL.

This clonotype was picked up a small number of times. The rearrangement joins TRBV6-2 or TRBV6-3 to TRBJ2-4; D remains unclear. The CDR3 sequence is 12 residues long. V lost 4 bases, J lost 6 bases, and 7 bases lay in between. Germline V gene sequence: CDR1 MNHEY, CDR2 SVGEGT. In nucleotides, the CDR3 is TGTGCCAGCAGTTTCACAGCAAACATTCAGTACTTC. Protein sequence: CASSFTANIQYF.

Ten or more counts support this clonotype. V usage is TRBV7-2 and J usage is TRBJ2-2; D gene ambiguous. This CDR3 comprises 13 residues. The germline gives CDR1 SGHTA, CDR2 FQGNSA. The ends were cut back, 6 bases at V and 4 bases at J, with 9 bases in the middle. DNA of the CDR3: TGTGCCAGCAGGGCCTCGGGCACCGGGGAGCTGTTTTTT. This translates into CASRASGTGELFF.

This rearrangement joins TRBV9 to TRBJ1-2; D is unresolved. V lost 0 bases and J 8 bases, leaving 14 bases between the germline ends. This CDR3 is built from 14 residues. Germline V gene lookup returns CDR1 SGDLS and CDR2 YYNGEE. The DNA of the CDR3 is TGTGCCAGCAGCGTAGTCAGCCCCCCGGGCGGCTACACCTTC. Translation gives CASSVVSPPGGYTF.